This TCR beta chain is drawn from a study of chemoradiotherapy in HPV16-positive cancers. In the study overall: Candidate HPV-specific T-cell clones and common TCR motifs came from functional assays in a couple of HPV16-positive patients.

Samples were taken several times over chemoradiotherapy. This clone was recorded once. The antigen remains undetermined. Data came from immunoSEQ multiplex PCR; TCRdb stores just in-frame clones and leaves some out. The sample lists tens of thousands of clones; about nine tenths were seen once. Per the germline V gene, CDR1 is SGHTA and CDR2 is FQGNSA. This CDR3 region has 17 residues. V was clipped by 5 bases and J by 0 bases, with 18 bases between them. Study results and caveats: Only a couple of HPV16-positive patients supplied the functional HPV-specificity definition. Candidate HPV-specific clones and E7-related TCR motifs grew in tumor during treatment.

The sequencing used blood, collected from a patient who underwent chemoradiotherapy. The source of this sequence is a human donor with HPV-associated anogenital cancer. The chain links TRBV7-2 to TRBJ2-3; a possible D gene is TRBD2 (5 bases). The CDR3 bases are TGTGCCAGCAGCCCTCTCGGGGTAGCAGCTAGCACAGATACGCAGTATTTT. Amino acids: CASSPLGVAASTDTQYF. Full variable domain (remainder filled in from reference TRBV7-2 and TRBJ2-3): GAGVSQSPSNKVTEKGKDVELRCDPISGHTALYWYRQSLGQGLEFLIYFQGNSAPDKSGLPSDRFSAERTGGSVSTLTIQRTQQEDSAVYLCASSPLGVAASTDTQYFGPGTRLTVL.